By its share, the clone carrying this T cell receptor beta chain is medium-sized (0.01 to 0.1%). Antigen: not known. The sample originates from a study of long-term antiretroviral therapy in people with HIV. Researchers report immunoSEQ v3.0 was run at survey level. The repertoire was sequenced with immunoSEQ multiplex PCR; TCRdb's copy has only in-frame clones and lacks some. The sample records 7,000 or so clones, approximately 83% being singletons. Study-wide findings and caveats: The ART regimens used between about 2004 and 2017 may be less effective than current ones. Information on adherence, resistance and therapy changes was unavailable. Upon ART, diversity increased but remained lower than transplant donor controls.

Germline CDR1 reads MNHEY; CDR2 reads SMNVEV (reference sequence). This CDR3 region has 13 residues. Trimming took off 5 bases at V and 8 bases at J, with 15 bases between the two ends. The sequencing here drew on unsorted PBMCs, taken 3.7 years after starting antiretroviral therapy. This chain connects TRBV27 to TRBJ1-2; possibly TRBD1 for D (5 bases). The source of this sequence is a woman aged 50 to 60 with HIV. CDR3 residues: CASSPTSGGGYTF. The CDR3 DNA follows: TGTGCCAGCAGTCCCACCTCCGGGGGGGGCTACACCTTC.